This passage covers 20 T cell receptor beta chains from one sample sequenced in a study of cytomegalovirus exposure and HLA in healthy donors. Amplification used 60 Vbeta primers and 13 Jbeta primers. Assay: immunoSEQ multiplex PCR; the TCRdb copy retains only in-frame clones and omits some. The sample lists 100,000 to 150,000 clones, about 78% occurring once. The sample was PBMCs. Receptors originate from a human donor in good health.

The CDR3 sequence: CASSPDGGYGYTF. In nucleotides, the CDR3 is TGTGCCAGCTCACCGGACGGCGGGTATGGCTACACCTTC. The chain carries TRBV18 and TRBJ1-2; D is unresolved. CDR3 length: 13 amino acids. The V gene lost 3 bases and the J gene lost 5 bases, with 10 bases spanning the gap. Germline V gene data show CDR1 as KGHSH and CDR2 as LQKENI.

This clone was seen only a few times. This sequence joins TRBV6-6 and TRBJ2-7; D is uncertain. This CDR3 is built from 11 residues. V was trimmed by 5 bases and J by 5 bases, leaving 7 bases between them. Germline V gene data show CDR1 as MNHNY and CDR2 as SVGAGI (reference sequence). Here the CDR3 reads CASSKNNEQYF. The DNA of the CDR3 is TGTGCCAGCAGTAAAAATAACGAGCAGTACTTC.

This clone was counted once. V is TRBV5-4 and J is TRBJ1-1; 12 bases are shared with TRBD1. Looked up from germline, CDR1 is SGHNT and CDR2 is YYREEE (reference sequence). V lost 3 bases and J lost 6; bases outside the gene matches: 6. This CDR3 has 15 amino acids. The CDR3 region is CASSWGQGALAEAFF. CDR3 nucleotide sequence: TGTGCCAGCAGCTGGGGACAGGGGGCCCTAGCTGAAGCTTTCTTT.

The chain carries TRBV6-6 and TRBJ2-5, with 8 bases matching TRBD2. CDR3 length: 15 amino acids. Germline assignment: CDR1 MNHNY and CDR2 SVGAGI (reference sequence). V was pared by 6 bases and J by 5 bases, with 11 bases of the junction left unmatched. CDR3 DNA sequence: TGTGCCAGCAGCTCGAAAGCGGGAGCCTTGGAGACCCAGTACTTC. Its translation is CASSSKAGALETQYF.

The rearrangement uses TRBV7-2 and TRBJ2-2; 9 bases map to TRBD1. The CDR3 contains 15 residues. V shed 3 bases, J shed 5 bases, and the junction held 4 bases outside the gene matches. Germline CDR1 is SGHTA and CDR2 is FQGNSA. As DNA, the CDR3 is TGTGCCAGCAGCTTGTACAGGGGGCAGACCGGGGAGCTGTTTTTT. Protein sequence: CASSLYRGQTGELFF. Full variable domain (remainder filled in from reference TRBV7-2 and TRBJ2-2): GAGVSQSPSNKVTEKGKDVELRCDPISGHTALYWYRQSLGQGLEFLIYFQGNSAPDKSGLPSDRFSAERTGGSVSTLTIQRTQQEDSAVYLCASSLYRGQTGELFFGEGSRLTVL.

Here the CDR3 reads CASSPAGWYEQYF. In nucleotides, the CDR3 is TGTGCCAGCAGCCCCGCAGGGTGGTACGAGCAGTACTTC. This sequence joins TRBV9 and TRBJ2-5; TRBD1 might be the D (5 bases). The J call may be faulty, since TRBJ2-7 better matches the DNA end. The germline V gene encodes CDR1 SGDLS and CDR2 YYNGEE. The CDR3 sequence is 13 residues long.

On this clone itself: One end of the junction does not line up with germline, which may come from a read error. The chain recombines TRBV7-9 with TRBJ1-1, with TRBD1 as a possible D gene (5 bases). From germline, CDR1 is SEHNR and CDR2 FQNEAQ (reference sequence). CDR3 length: 12 residues. Here the CDR3 DNA reads TGTTCCAGCAGCTGGGGGGGGGCTGAAGCTTTCTTT. It translates to CSSSWGGAEAFF.

This clone occurred many times. The J gene is TRBJ2-4, the V gene TRBV4-3; perhaps TRBD1 as D (6 bases). The V end was cut by 3 bases, the J end by 8 bases, with 23 bases between. The length of the CDR3 is 17 residues. The germline CDR1 and CDR2 sequences are LGHNA and YSLEER. The CDR3 region has the DNA TGCGCCAGCAGCCACCTGGGACACCCTTTGTGTATAGACATTCAGTACTTC. It translates to CASSHLGHPLCIDIQYF.

CDR3 amino acids: CASSRTANTEAFF. As DNA, the CDR3 is TGTGCCAGCAGCCGGACAGCGAACACTGAAGCTTTCTTT. The V call is TRBV6-5, the J call TRBJ1-1; the D gene is possibly TRBD1 (6 bases). V shed 6 bases and J shed 1 base, with 9 bases lying between them. CDR1 is MNHEY and CDR2 is SVGAGI in the germline V gene. CDR3 length equals 13 residues.

This chain joins TRBV18 and TRBJ1-5; D call uncertain. Looked up from germline, CDR1 is KGHSH and CDR2 is LQKENI. This CDR3 has 15 amino acids. V was pared by 5 bases and J by 0 bases, with 11 bases between. CDR3 bases: TGTGCCAGCTCAGAACGGGGTGATAGCAATCAGCCCCAGCATTTT. This translates into CASSERGDSNQPQHF. Complete variable domain (other parts from reference TRBV18 and TRBJ1-5): NAGVMQNPRHLVRRRGQEARLRCSPMKGHSHVYWYRQLPEEGLKFMVYLQKENIIDESGMPKERFSAEFPKEGPSILRIQQVVRGDSAAYFCASSERGDSNQPQHFGDGTRLSIL.

CDR3: CASSLKRGVTDEQFF. CDR3 nucleotide sequence: TGTGCCAGCAGCTTGAAGCGGGGTGTTACGGATGAGCAGTTCTTC. The rearrangement links TRBV7-9 to TRBJ2-1, with 7 positions matching TRBD2. Trimming at V came to 3 bases and at J to 8 bases, leaving 10 bases not matched to a gene. Germline loops: CDR1 SEHNR, CDR2 FQNEAQ (reference sequence). This CDR3 comprises 15 residues.

CDR3 loop: CASSPRTSGSSETQYF. As DNA, the CDR3 is TGTGCCAGCAGCCCCAGGACTAGCGGGAGTTCTGAGACCCAGTACTTC. This chain links TRBV11-2 with TRBJ2-5; 13 bases agree with TRBD2. Germline assignment: CDR1 SGHAT and CDR2 FQNNGV. CDR3 length equals 16 residues. J was trimmed by 5 bases and V by 5 bases; bases with no gene match: 8.

The V and J genes are TRBV27 and TRBJ1-2, with 10 bases matching TRBD1. Looked up from germline, CDR1 is MNHEY and CDR2 is SMNVEV (reference sequence). The V and J ends lost 6 bases and 10 bases, in that order; junction bases with no gene match: 20. The CDR3 spans 17 residues. CDR3 sequence reads: CASSAGGQGTPSTSYTF. CDR3 in DNA: TGTGCCAGCAGCGCTGGGGGACAGGGGACTCCCTCAACCTCCTACACCTTC.

The chain carries TRBV11-2 and TRBJ2-1; D is ambiguous. V lost 6 bases and J 10 bases, leaving 13 bases between the germline ends. Germline V gives CDR1 SGHAT, CDR2 FQNNGV. The CDR3 is 12 residues long. CDR3 amino acids: CASSTLYPEQFF. The DNA for the CDR3 is TGTGCCAGCAGTACTTTATACCCGGAGCAGTTCTTC.

This chain links TRBV6-5 with TRBJ2-5, with 9 bases fitting TRBD2. The J segment lost 5 bases and the V segment lost 6 bases, leaving 4 bases of the junction unmatched. There are 13 residues in the CDR3. Germline CDR1 reads MNHEY; CDR2 reads SVGAGI. CDR3 in amino acids: CASRRTSVETQYF. CDR3 bases: TGTGCCAGCAGAAGGACTAGCGTGGAGACCCAGTACTTC.

This chain joins TRBV15 and TRBJ2-7; no definite D call. Germline CDR1 reads LNHNV; CDR2 reads YYDKDF (reference sequence). V was shortened by 1 base and J by 2 bases, with 12 bases between the two germline ends. CDR3 length: 15 amino acids. CDR3 sequence: CATSRVNSATYEQYF. CDR3 sequence (DNA): TGTGCCACCAGCAGAGTTAACAGTGCTACCTACGAGCAGTACTTC.

This clone was found a few times. This CDR3 is also generated by other DNA sequences in the sample. The chain joins TRBV18 to TRBJ1-5; D is undetermined. V shed 3 bases and J shed 8 bases, with 8 bases lying between them. This CDR3 spans 12 amino acids. CDR1 and CDR2 from the germline V gene are KGHSH and LQKENI. CDR3 DNA: TGTGCCAGCTCACCCCCAGGTGAGCCCCAGCATTTT. Amino acids: CASSPPGEPQHF.

The chain has TRBV2 and TRBJ2-5; TRBD1 matches 10 bases. The J call may be faulty, since TRBJ2-7 better matches the DNA end. CDR3 size: 15 residues. The germline gives CDR1 SNHLY, CDR2 FYNNEI. The chain's CDR3 is CASSVGTGDFYEQYF. CDR3 bases: TGTGCCAGCAGCGTCGGGACAGGGGACTTCTACGAGCAGTACTTC.

The chain joins TRBV6-5 to TRBJ2-7; TRBD2 is a possible D gene (6 bases). Germline CDR1 and CDR2: MNHEY and SVGAGI. Trimming pared 2 bases from V and 2 bases from J, leaving 16 bases between. CDR3 length equals 16 residues. The CDR3 nucleotides read TGTGCCAGCAGTTACCGACGTGGGAGGACCACCTACGAGCAGTACTTC. Its protein product is CASSYRRGRTTYEQYF.

The V call is TRBV2, the J call TRBJ2-3; D may be TRBD2 (7 bases). There are 16 residues in the CDR3. Trimming removed 3 bases at V and 2 bases at J, with 15 bases between. Germline V gene data show CDR1 as SNHLY and CDR2 as FYNNEI. The CDR3 region is CASSDVERDITDTQYF. The CDR3 DNA reads as TGTGCCAGCAGTGATGTGGAGCGGGACATCACAGATACGCAGTATTTT.